This entry is about one T cell receptor (beta chain). The assay was immunoSEQ multiplex PCR, and TCRdb's table has in-frame clones only and misses some. The sample shows some 200,000 clones, roughly 82% of them seen only once. The data are from a study of cytomegalovirus exposure and HLA in healthy donors. From germline, CDR1 is SSHAT and CDR2 FNYEAQ (reference sequence). The CDR3 consists of 13 residues. The sequenced sample consisted of PBMCs. V and J are TRBV7-7 and TRBJ2-2; 10 bases fit TRBD2. This clonotype was obtained from a woman younger than 45 in good health and CMV-seropositive. The CDR3 spells CASRTSGTGELFF. In DNA form, the CDR3 reads TGTGCGTCGAGGACTAGCGGCACCGGGGAGCTGTTTTTT.